This TCR beta chain emerged from a study of shared clonotypes between healthy human individuals. The table came from immunoSEQ multiplex PCR; TCRdb's copy has only in-frame clones and leaves some out. The sample lists roughly 2,300,000 clones, around 92% occurring once. Points on this clone: Within the sample, other DNA sequences also encode this same CDR3.

The CDR3 runs to 14 residues. V lost 2 bases and J 0 bases, leaving 7 bases between the germline ends. CDR1 is KGHSH, CDR2 LQKENI, per germline. All the donors were Caucasian adults who lived in Nashville, Tennessee. V usage is TRBV18 and J usage is TRBJ1-2, with a weak D call TRBD1 (5 bases). Material for sequencing was naive CD4+ T cells from PBMCs. Subset specified: CD45RA+ positively selected. The TCR comes from a man aged 18 to 30 in good health. Some clones in this sample may be carry-over from other donors' samples. CDR3 sequence reads: CASSPARANYGYTF. CDR3 DNA: TGTGCCAGCTCACCAGCCAGGGCTAACTATGGCTACACCTTC. The full variable domain, rest sourced from reference TRBV18 and TRBJ1-2, is NAGVMQNPRHLVRRRGQEARLRCSPMKGHSHVYWYRQLPEEGLKFMVYLQKENIIDESGMPKERFSAEFPKEGPSILRIQQVVRGDSAAYFCASSPARANYGYTFGSGTRLTVV.